What follows are 20 T cell receptor beta chains derived from one specimen sequenced in a study of blood T cell repertoires in COVID-19. Data came from immunoSEQ multiplex PCR; TCRdb stores just in-frame clones and leaves some out. The data show some 380,000 clones, nearly 90% seen once. The sample comprised PBMCs or T cells enriched from blood (not recorded which). All receptors come from a middle-aged woman with acute COVID-19.

This clone has a handful of counts. The V gene is TRBV3-1 (or the pseudogene TRBV3-2), the J gene TRBJ1-1; 11 nucleotides align to TRBD1. The CDR3 totals 15 residues. From germline, CDR1 is LGHDT and CDR2 YNNKEL (reference sequence). V shed 1 base, J shed 2 bases, and the junction held 0 bases outside the gene matches. DNA for the CDR3: TGTGCCAGCAGCCAAGGGACAGGGGGCAACACTGAAGCTTTCTTT. Protein: CASSQGTGGNTEAFF.

The V and J genes are TRBV4-1 and TRBJ1-5; D not resolved. The CDR3 contains 16 residues. From germline, CDR1 is MGHRA and CDR2 YSYEKL. The V and J ends lost 1 base and 0 bases respectively, with 10 bases between them. DNA of the CDR3: TGCGCCAGCAGCCAAGTCCGAGAATATAGCAATCAGCCCCAGCATTTT. This codes for CASSQVREYSNQPQHF.

This clone was picked up many times. The V call is TRBV5-4, the J call TRBJ1-2; tentatively, D is TRBD1 (5 bases). This CDR3 is built from 13 residues. V lost 0 bases to trimming and J lost 7 bases, with 10 bases between them. Germline CDR1 reads SGHNT; CDR2 reads YYREEE (reference sequence). CDR3 amino acids: CASSLGQGVGYTF. The DNA of the CDR3 is TGTGCCAGCAGCTTGGGGCAGGGTGTTGGCTACACCTTC.

The rearrangement joins TRBV19 to TRBJ1-1; D is undetermined. Germline V gives CDR1 LNHDA, CDR2 SQIVND (reference sequence). The CDR3 totals 13 residues. V shed 6 bases and J shed 2 bases, with 10 bases lying between them. CDR3 nucleotide sequence: TGTGCCAGTAGACTGGGCCCTAACACTGAAGCTTTCTTT. The encoded protein is CASRLGPNTEAFF.

This chain links TRBV27 with TRBJ1-5; D is unclear. This CDR3 is built from 14 residues. V was cut by 3 bases and J by 5 bases, with 11 bases left in between. Germline CDR1 MNHEY, CDR2 SMNVEV (reference sequence). The CDR3 DNA sequence: TGTGCCAGCAGTTTCCGCGGGAACTATCAGCCCCAGCATTTT. Translating gives CASSFRGNYQPQHF.

A single count supports this clone. The chain combines TRBV2 with TRBJ2-3; 9 nucleotides align to TRBD2. The CDR3 is 17 amino acids. Germline-derived CDR1 and CDR2 are SNHLY and FYNNEI. After removal of 5 bases from V and 5 bases from J, the junction contained 14 bases not matched to a gene. CDR3 DNA: TGTGCCAGCAGTCAGGGGGTTAGCGGGGGCCCTAGAGATACGCAGTATTTT. Translation: CASSQGVSGGPRDTQYF.

Only a few counts were recorded for this clone. The chain recombines TRBV7-8 with TRBJ1-1, with D possibly being TRBD1 (6 bases). This CDR3 contains 15 residues. The V end was cut by 1 base, the J end by 4 bases, with 13 bases between. CDR1 is SGHVS, CDR2 FQNEAQ, per germline. Written as DNA, the CDR3 is TGTGCCAGCAGCTTAGGTTGGGGGCCGCGCACTGAAGCTTTCTTT. It codes for CASSLGWGPRTEAFF.

To note about this clone: In the same sample, other DNA sequences code for this CDR3. This rearrangement joins TRBV7-9 to TRBJ1-5; no clear D. V was trimmed by 4 bases and J by 3 bases, leaving 10 bases between them. There are 14 residues in the CDR3. Germline CDR1 reads SEHNR; CDR2 reads FQNEAQ (reference sequence). The CDR3 sequence: CASSSGGPNQPQHF. The CDR3 nucleotides are TGTGCCAGCAGCTCCGGCGGCCCCAATCAGCCCCAGCATTTT.

The chain recombines TRBV5-1 with TRBJ1-2; TRBD1 is a possible D gene (6 bases). CDR1 and CDR2 from the germline V gene are SGHRS and YFSETQ. V was pared by 0 bases and J by 3 bases, with 12 bases between. This CDR3 is built from 15 residues. CDR3 in amino acids: CASSLEDRSYYGYTF. The CDR3 nucleotides are TGCGCCAGCAGCTTGGAGGACAGAAGCTACTATGGCTACACCTTC.

The genes are TRBV2 and TRBJ2-3, with TRBD1 matching over 8 bases. Per germline, CDR1 SNHLY and CDR2 FYNNEI. This CDR3 is 16 amino acids long. The J segment lost 3 bases and the V segment lost 6 bases, leaving 11 bases of the junction unmatched. The CDR3 protein is CASRLSRQGITDTQYF. The CDR3, as DNA: TGTGCCAGCAGACTATCGAGACAGGGGATAACAGATACGCAGTATTTT.

This clone occurred once. The chain is built from TRBV10-3 and TRBJ1-2, with a possible D match to TRBD1 (6 bases). The CDR3 extends over 15 amino acids. From germline, CDR1 is ENHRY and CDR2 SYGVKD. V was trimmed by 7 bases and J by 8 bases, leaving 23 bases between them. In DNA, the CDR3 is TGTGCCATCACCCCTACCTTGTTGGGGGCTGCGGGCTACACCTTC. This encodes CAITPTLLGAAGYTF.

The V call is TRBV19, the J call TRBJ1-1; possibly TRBD1 for D (6 bases). The CDR3 runs 13 residues. Germline CDR1 reads LNHDA; CDR2 reads SQIVND (reference sequence). V gave up 3 bases and J gave up 4 bases, with 9 bases separating them. The CDR3 loop is CASSIDRTTEAFF. The CDR3 bases are TGTGCCAGTAGTATCGACAGGACCACTGAAGCTTTCTTT.

The rearrangement links TRBV6-5 to TRBJ1-6, with 7 bases lining up with TRBD1. This CDR3 comprises 15 residues. The trim removed 5 bases at V and 10 bases at J, leaving 11 bases unmatched. Germline V gives CDR1 MNHEY, CDR2 SVGAGI. The CDR3 loop is CASSHDRAGSSPLHF. CDR3 coding DNA: TGTGCCAGCAGTCACGACAGGGCAGGGAGCTCACCCCTCCACTTT.

The chain joins TRBV10-3 to TRBJ2-3; 7 bases match TRBD1. After removal of 0 bases from V and 6 bases from J, the junction contained 0 bases not matched to a gene. Per the germline V gene, CDR1 is ENHRY and CDR2 is SYGVKD. CDR3 size: 13 residues. This CDR3 reads CAISESGQDTQYF. CDR3 bases: TGTGCCATCAGTGAGTCGGGACAGGATACGCAGTATTTT.

The J gene is TRBJ1-5, the V gene TRBV7-8; D call uncertain. Germline loops: CDR1 SGHVS, CDR2 FQNEAQ. The CDR3 is made up of 12 amino acids. V was clipped by 4 bases and J by 4 bases, with 5 bases between them. The CDR3 loop reads CASSYSNQPQHF. The CDR3 coding sequence is TGTGCCAGCAGCTATTCGAATCAGCCCCAGCATTTT.

The chain recombines TRBV9 with TRBJ1-2; tentative D call: TRBD1 (6 bases). Germline assignment: CDR1 SGDLS and CDR2 YYNGEE. The CDR3 covers 17 residues. Between the trimmed V and J ends, which lost 4 bases and 6 bases, there was a span of 25 bases. The CDR3 nucleotides read TGTGCCAGCAGCCCTCCCCGGGGTGTGGGGGACACTAATGGCTACACCTTC. Its protein product is CASSPPRGVGDTNGYTF.

The rearrangement links TRBV7-2 to TRBJ2-1; TRBD1 matches at 7 bases. V lost 2 bases to trimming and J lost 6 bases; unmatched junction nucleotides: 4. CDR1 SGHTA and CDR2 FQGNSA come from the germline V gene. The CDR3 is 14 amino acids. CDR3 in DNA: TGTGCCAGCAGCTTATTAGGGGGCCCCAATGAGCAGTTCTTC. Translation: CASSLLGGPNEQFF.

The gene calls are TRBV6-2 or TRBV6-3 and TRBJ1-1; D is uncertain. The length of the CDR3 is 14 residues. V gave up 4 bases and J gave up 1 base, with 10 bases separating them. Germline lookup yields CDR1 MNHEY and CDR2 SVGEGT. The CDR3 sequence: CASSSSPENTEAFF. The CDR3 DNA follows: TGTGCCAGCAGTTCTTCCCCAGAGAACACTGAAGCTTTCTTT.

V usage is TRBV3-1 (or the pseudogene TRBV3-2) and J usage is TRBJ2-2; possibly TRBD1 for D (6 bases). From germline, CDR1 is LGHDT and CDR2 YNNKEL (reference sequence). V was shortened by 10 bases and J by 0 bases, with 12 bases between the two germline ends. The CDR3 runs 14 residues. CDR3 sequence: CATKRGTNTGELFF. The CDR3 bases are TGTGCCACCAAAAGGGGGACGAACACCGGGGAGCTGTTTTTT.

The chain joins TRBV25-1 to TRBJ2-1, with 7 bases that match TRBD1. This CDR3 is 14 amino acids long. The germline CDR1 and CDR2 sequences are MGHDK and SYGVNS. Trimming at V came to 4 bases and at J to 2 bases, leaving 2 bases not matched to a gene. The CDR3 here is CASSVGTAYNEQFF. The CDR3 bases are TGTGCCAGCAGTGTTGGGACAGCCTACAATGAGCAGTTCTTC.